This passage covers 9 T cell receptor beta chains from one sample sequenced in a study of blood T cell repertoires in COVID-19 (TCRdb year 2020). Preparation of the library involved the immunoSEQ multiplex PCR assay. In TCRdb, the immuneACCESS table is reduced to in-frame sequences with V and J assigned. These tables do not hold every clone; where another copy was compared, an unresolved V gene accounts for under half, and the others remain unexplained. The sample table shows more than 250,000 clones, and around 88% are seen once. The ten largest clones take up roughly 6.3% of the sample. Sequencing was done on a sample of PBMCs or T cells enriched from blood (not recorded which). These receptors were taken from a woman in her forties who had recovered from COVID-19.

This chain links TRBV5-6 with TRBJ1-2, with 8 positions matching TRBD1. V dropped 0 bases and J dropped 3; count of bases not matched to a gene: 10. This CDR3 has 17 residues. Germline V gene sequence: CDR1 SGHDT, CDR2 YYEEEE. CDR3 nucleotides: TGTGCCAGCAGCTTGGCTGGACAGGGACGCGTCCACTATGGCTACACCTTC. Residues: CASSLAGQGRVHYGYTF.

The J gene is TRBJ1-1, the V gene TRBV5-1; 8 positions match TRBD1. V trimming: 5 bases; J trimming: 1 base; junction bases outside the gene matches: 10. CDR1 is SGHRS and CDR2 is YFSETQ in the germline V gene. This CDR3 is 16 amino acids long. CDR3 loop: CASSKVSGTGNTEAFF. In DNA, the CDR3 is TGCGCCAGCAGTAAGGTTTCCGGGACAGGGAACACTGAAGCTTTCTTT.

This clone was seen a few times. DNA of the CDR3: TGCGCCAGCAGCCAAGGGCAGGGGTCTAATTCACCCCTCCACTTT. Protein: CASSQGQGSNSPLHF. This chain links TRBV4-3 with TRBJ1-6; a possible D gene is TRBD1 (6 bases). From germline, CDR1 is LGHNA and CDR2 YSLEER. V lost 1 base to trimming and J lost 6 bases, with 10 bases between them. The CDR3 contains 15 residues.

In its sample, this clone was seen once. The chain couples TRBV4-2 to TRBJ1-1; unclear D gene. V was shortened by 2 bases and J by 3 bases, with 13 bases between the two germline ends. CDR3 length: 15 residues. The germline gives CDR1 LGHNA, CDR2 YNFKEQ. The CDR3 DNA reads TGTGCCAGCAGCCAACACCTTAGTGTTTACACTGAAGCTTTCTTT. It specifies CASSQHLSVYTEAFF.

In nucleotides, the CDR3 is TGTGCCAGCAGGGAAAGGGGGACAGGGATCTCCTACGAGCAGTACTTC. It yields the protein CASRERGTGISYEQYF. The genes are TRBV28 and TRBJ2-7, with 9 bases lining up with TRBD1. This CDR3 has 16 amino acids. V was clipped by 6 bases and J by 0 bases; unmatched bases: 9. Germline CDR1 reads MDHEN; CDR2 reads SYDVKM.

The chain's CDR3 is CASSVVAGGPSDTQYF. The CDR3 coding sequence is TGTGCCAGCAGCGTCGTAGCGGGAGGGCCTTCAGATACGCAGTATTTT. The genes are TRBV5-4 and TRBJ2-3; 11 positions agree with TRBD2. V gave up 4 bases and J gave up 4 bases; unmatched junction bases: 8. Germline V gene data show CDR1 as SGHNT and CDR2 as YYREEE (reference sequence). The CDR3 totals 16 residues.

The chain has TRBV6-1 and TRBJ2-7, with TRBD2 matching 14 bases. Germline CDR1 reads MNHNS; CDR2 reads SASEGT. V trimming: 3 bases; J trimming: 0 bases; junction bases outside the gene matches: 1. The CDR3 covers 16 residues. The CDR3 loop reads CASSEGLAGVSYEQYF. The CDR3, as DNA: TGTGCCAGCAGTGAGGGACTAGCGGGAGTCTCCTACGAGCAGTACTTC.

CDR3 residues: CASSQEGLAGGSAGELFF. The CDR3 region has the DNA TGTGCCAGCAGCCAAGAAGGACTAGCGGGAGGGAGCGCCGGGGAGCTGTTTTTT. The rearrangement links TRBV3-1 (or the pseudogene TRBV3-2) to TRBJ2-2; 15 bases align to TRBD2. V was pared by 0 bases and J by 6 bases, with 5 bases of the junction left unmatched. Germline lookup yields CDR1 LGHDT and CDR2 YNNKEL (reference sequence). This CDR3 has 18 amino acids.

This chain connects TRBV4-1 to TRBJ1-6; no definite D call. Germline lookup yields CDR1 MGHRA and CDR2 YSYEKL. V dropped 4 bases and J dropped 0 bases, with 10 bases sitting between them. CDR3 length equals 16 residues. The CDR3 DNA reads TGCGCCAGCAGCCCTGCGCGGAGCTCCTATAATTCACCCCTCCACTTT. This gives the protein CASSPARSSYNSPLHF.